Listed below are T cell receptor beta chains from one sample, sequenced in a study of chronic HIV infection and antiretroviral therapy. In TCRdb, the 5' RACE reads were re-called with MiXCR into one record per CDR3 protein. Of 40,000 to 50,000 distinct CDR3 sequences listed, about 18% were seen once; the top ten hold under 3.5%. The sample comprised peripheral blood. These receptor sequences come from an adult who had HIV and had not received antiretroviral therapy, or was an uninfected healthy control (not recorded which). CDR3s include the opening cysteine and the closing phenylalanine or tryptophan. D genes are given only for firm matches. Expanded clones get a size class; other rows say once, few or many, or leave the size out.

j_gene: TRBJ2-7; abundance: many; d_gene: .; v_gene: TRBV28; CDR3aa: CASSSHARWGDEQYF; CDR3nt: TGTGCCAGCAGTTCCCACGCTCGGTGGGGGGACGAGCAGTACTTC
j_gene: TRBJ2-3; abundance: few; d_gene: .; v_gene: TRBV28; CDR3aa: CAARGGAGPDTQYF; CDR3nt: TGTGCCGCAAGGGGGGGCGCGGGCCCAGATACGCAGTATTTT
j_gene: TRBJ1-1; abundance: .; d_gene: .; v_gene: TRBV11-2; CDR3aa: CASSLVGNTEAFF; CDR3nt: TGTGCCAGCAGCTTAGTAGGGAACACTGAAGCTTTCTTT
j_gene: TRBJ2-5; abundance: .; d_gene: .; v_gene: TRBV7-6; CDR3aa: CASSPSRVQYF; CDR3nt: TGTGCCAGCAGCCCCTCGCGTGTCCAGTACTTC
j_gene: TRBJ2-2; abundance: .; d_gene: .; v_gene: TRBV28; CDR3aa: CASSLVSTNTGELFF; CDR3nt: TGTGCCAGCAGTTTGGTCAGCACGAACACCGGGGAGCTGTTTTTT
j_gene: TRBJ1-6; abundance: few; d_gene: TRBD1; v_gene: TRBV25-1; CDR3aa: CASNAGDREASPLHF; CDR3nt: TGTGCCAGCAACGCGGGGGACAGGGAAGCTTCACCCCTCCACTTT
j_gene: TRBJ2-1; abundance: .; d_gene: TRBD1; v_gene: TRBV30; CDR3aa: CAWRPGQGLNEQFF; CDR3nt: TGTGCCTGGAGGCCGGGACAGGGTCTCAATGAGCAGTTCTTC
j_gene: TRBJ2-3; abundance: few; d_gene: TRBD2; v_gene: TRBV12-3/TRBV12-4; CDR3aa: CASSPTPWVAGSTDTQYF; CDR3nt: TGTGCCAGCAGTCCAACCCCGTGGGTAGCGGGGTCCACAGATACGCAGTATTTT
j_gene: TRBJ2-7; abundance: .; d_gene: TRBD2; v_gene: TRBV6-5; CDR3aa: CASSYSWEGPYEQYF; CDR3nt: TGTGCCAGCAGTTACTCGTGGGAGGGGCCCTACGAGCAGTACTTC
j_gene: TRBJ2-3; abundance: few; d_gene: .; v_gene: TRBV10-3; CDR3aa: CAISGRTASTDTQYF; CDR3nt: TGTGCCATCAGTGGGAGGACGGCCAGCACAGATACGCAGTATTTT
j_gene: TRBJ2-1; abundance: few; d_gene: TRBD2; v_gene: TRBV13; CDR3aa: CASSPGLGYNEQFF; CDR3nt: TGTGCCAGCAGCCCGGGACTAGGGTACAATGAGCAGTTCTTC
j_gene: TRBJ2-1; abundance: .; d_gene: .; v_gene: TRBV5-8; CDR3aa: CASTKTSNEQFF; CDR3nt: TGTGCCAGCACCAAGACTAGCAATGAGCAGTTCTTC
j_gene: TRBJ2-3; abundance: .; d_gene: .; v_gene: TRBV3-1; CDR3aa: CASSQDLKTDTQYF; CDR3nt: TGTGCCAGCAGCCAAGACTTGAAAACAGATACGCAGTATTTT
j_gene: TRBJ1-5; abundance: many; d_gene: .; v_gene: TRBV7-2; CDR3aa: CASSSQGGESNQPQHF; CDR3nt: TGTGCCAGCAGTTCTCAGGGAGGGGAGAGCAATCAGCCCCAGCATTTT
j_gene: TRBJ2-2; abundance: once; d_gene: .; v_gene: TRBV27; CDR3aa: CASNTGGPNTGELFF; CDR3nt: TGTGCCAGCAACACTGGGGGACCTAACACCGGGGAGCTGTTTTTT
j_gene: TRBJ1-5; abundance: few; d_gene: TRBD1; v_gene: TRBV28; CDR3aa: CASSSTGQGNQPQHF; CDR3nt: TGTGCCAGCAGTTCGACCGGACAGGGAAATCAGCCCCAGCATTTT
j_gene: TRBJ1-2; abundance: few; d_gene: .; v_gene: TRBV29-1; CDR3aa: CSVPGDGYTF; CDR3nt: TGCAGCGTGCCAGGGGATGGCTACACCTTC
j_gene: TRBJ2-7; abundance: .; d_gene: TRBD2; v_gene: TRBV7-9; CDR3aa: CASSPRTSGRSSNEQYF; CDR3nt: TGTGCCAGCAGCCCGAGGACTAGCGGGAGATCATCTAATGAGCAGTACTTC
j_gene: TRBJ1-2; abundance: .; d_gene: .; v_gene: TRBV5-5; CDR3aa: CATRREGGAYGYTF; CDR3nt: TGTGCCACAAGAAGAGAAGGGGGGGCCTATGGCTACACCTTC
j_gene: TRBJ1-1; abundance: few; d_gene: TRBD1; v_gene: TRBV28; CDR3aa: CASSPGTDNTEAFF; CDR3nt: TGTGCCAGCAGTCCGGGGACAGATAACACTGAAGCTTTCTTT
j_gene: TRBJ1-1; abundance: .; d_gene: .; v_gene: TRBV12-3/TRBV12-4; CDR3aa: CASSFEENTEAFF; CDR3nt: TGTGCCAGCAGTTTTGAGGAGAACACTGAAGCTTTCTTT
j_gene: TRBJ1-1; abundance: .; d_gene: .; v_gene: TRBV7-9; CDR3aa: CASTPDGITEAFF; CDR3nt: TGTGCCAGCACCCCAGACGGGATCACTGAAGCTTTCTTT
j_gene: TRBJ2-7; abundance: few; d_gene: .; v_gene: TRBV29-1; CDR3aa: CSAGRGYSYEQYF; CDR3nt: TGCAGCGCCGGCCGGGGCTACTCCTACGAGCAGTACTTC
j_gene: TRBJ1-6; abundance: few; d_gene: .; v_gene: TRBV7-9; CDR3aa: CASSLGEGGNSPLHF; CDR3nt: TGTGCCAGCAGCTTGGGTGAGGGGGGGAATTCACCCCTCCACTTT
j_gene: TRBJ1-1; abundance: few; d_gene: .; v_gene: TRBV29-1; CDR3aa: CSVEEGGASAFF; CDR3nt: TGCAGCGTTGAAGAGGGGGGGGCGTCGGCTTTCTTT
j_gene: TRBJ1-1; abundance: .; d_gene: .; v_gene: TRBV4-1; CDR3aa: CASSRFQGVNTEAFF; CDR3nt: TGCGCCAGCAGCCGATTTCAGGGAGTGAACACTGAAGCTTTCTTT
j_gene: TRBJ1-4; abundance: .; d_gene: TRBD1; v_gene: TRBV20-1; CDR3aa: CSARDRGTGEKLFF; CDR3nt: TGCAGTGCTAGGGACAGGGGAACGGGTGAAAAACTGTTTTTT